The TCR beta chain described here comes from a study of tumor-infiltrating lymphocytes in oesophageal squamous cell carcinoma. Germline values: CDR1 SGHTA, CDR2 FQGTGA. The ends were cut back, 2 bases at V and 0 bases at J, with 5 bases in the middle. This CDR3 spans 15 amino acids. TCRdb re-analysed the PCR reads in MiXCR, keeping a single row per CDR3 protein. The sample records around 21,000 distinct CDR3 sequences, over 40% being singletons. The chain recombines TRBV7-3 with TRBJ2-6; D is uncertain. The sequence came from a male donor with esophageal squamous cell carcinoma. The sequenced material came from normal esophageal tissue next to the tumor. The CDR3 region is CASSLDHSGANVLTF. CDR3 nucleotides: TGTGCCAGCAGCTTAGATCACTCTGGGGCCAACGTCCTGACTTTC. Full variable domain (outside the CDR3, taken from reference TRBV7-3 and TRBJ2-6): GAGVSQTPSNKVTEKGKYVELRCDPISGHTALYWYRQSLGQGPEFLIYFQGTGAADDSGLPNDRFFAVRPEGSVSTLKIQRTERGDSAVYLCASSLDHSGANVLTFGAGSRLTVL.